These T cell receptor beta chains were read from a single sample in a study of identical twins. TCRdb analysed the 5' RACE reads with MiXCR anew, one entry per CDR3 protein. Of 400,000 to 550,000 distinct CDR3 sequences listed, 13% to 15% were seen once; the top ten hold approximately 1%. The same sample was also studied in work on yellow fever vaccine responses in identical twins.

The specimen was CD4+ T cells sorted from blood. The receptor set was obtained from a woman between 18 and 30 years old in good health. Each CDR3 is given with its conserved first and last residue. Each record gives: D gene, J gene, clone size, V gene, CDR3 protein, CDR3 DNA. A D gene is named only where the DNA matches it firmly. Some rows mark clone size as missing; the rest say once, few, many or name a class of expanded clone.

- TRBJ1-2 - TRBV29-1 CSVEGQILGGYTF TGCAGCGTTGAAGGACAGATTCTAGGGGGCTACACCTTC
- TRBJ2-7 few TRBV28 CASSVTGPTYEQYF TGTGCCAGCAGTGTGACAGGACCGACCTACGAGCAGTACTTC
- TRBJ1-4 many TRBV29-1 CSVANEKLFF TGCAGCGTTGCCAATGAAAAACTGTTTTTT
- TRBJ2-7 - TRBV3-1 CASSPRLGEQYF TGTGCCAGCAGCCCCCGGTTGGGGGAGCAGTACTTC
- TRBJ2-1 many TRBV6-2/TRBV6-3 CASSKDSASNEQFF TGTGCCAGCAGTAAGGACAGTGCCTCCAATGAGCAGTTCTTC
TRBD1 TRBJ2-2 few TRBV6-2/TRBV6-3 CASRGGQGTARELFF TGTGCCAGCAGGGGCGGACAGGGGACCGCCAGGGAGCTGTTTTTT
- TRBJ1-3 few TRBV5-1 CASSAQGSSGNTIYF TGCGCCAGCAGCGCCCAGGGGAGCTCTGGAAACACCATATATTTT
- TRBJ1-1 few TRBV5-1 CASSRQPGDTEAFF TGCGCCAGCAGCCGACAGCCTGGAGACACTGAAGCTTTCTTT
- TRBJ2-3 - TRBV20-1 CSATNSGDTQYF TGCAGTGCTACCAACTCAGGAGATACGCAGTATTTT
TRBD1 TRBJ2-7 - TRBV5-6 CASSLGRGPMQYF TGTGCCAGCAGCTTGGGTAGGGGGCCCATGCAGTACTTC
TRBD2 TRBJ2-1 few TRBV20-1 CSARDTAGPYYNEQFF TGCAGTGCTAGAGATACAGCGGGACCCTACTACAATGAGCAGTTCTTC
- TRBJ2-5 few TRBV11-2 CASSLGRGDGQETQYF TGTGCCAGCAGCTTAGGGAGAGGGGATGGACAAGAGACCCAGTACTTC
- TRBJ2-7 few TRBV21-1 CASSKPLDRLGEGVYEQYF TGTGCCAGCAGCAAACCACTCGATAGACTGGGAGAAGGAGTTTACGAGCAGTACTTC
- TRBJ2-5 few TRBV4-3 CASSQDLDRQETQYF TGCGCCAGCAGCCAAGACCTCGACAGGCAAGAGACCCAGTACTTC
TRBD2 TRBJ2-2 many TRBV15 CATRRGAGELFF TGTGCCACCAGACGGGGGGCCGGGGAGCTGTTTTTT
- TRBJ1-5 - TRBV2 CASSDPQPQHF TGTGCCAGCAGTGACCCTCAGCCCCAGCATTTT
- TRBJ2-3 - TRBV5-4 CASNRAGGLADTQYF TGTGCCAGCAATCGAGCAGGGGGGCTTGCAGATACGCAGTATTTT
- TRBJ2-3 few TRBV10-3 CAISQGSTDTQYF TGTGCCATCAGTCAGGGCAGCACAGATACGCAGTATTTT
- TRBJ2-1 - TRBV7-2 CASRGTLRSKSYNEQFF TGTGCCAGCAGAGGGACCTTGAGGTCTAAATCCTACAATGAGCAGTTCTTC
TRBD2 TRBJ2-1 few TRBV4-2 CASSLSALAGGSVKVNEQFF TGTGCCAGCAGCCTAAGCGCACTAGCGGGGGGTTCCGTTAAAGTGAATGAGCAGTTCTTC
TRBD2 TRBJ2-1 few TRBV4-2 CASSQSGTSGGLYKNEQFF TGTGCCAGCAGCCAATCTGGGACTAGCGGGGGGCTCTACAAGAATGAGCAGTTCTTC
- TRBJ2-5 - TRBV19 CASSIGVLGRPQETQYF TGTGCCAGTAGTATAGGGGTATTGGGCAGACCCCAAGAGACCCAGTACTTC
- TRBJ2-3 few TRBV20-1 CSARLRLLDTQYF TGCAGTGCTAGACTCAGACTCCTAGATACGCAGTATTTT
- TRBJ2-7 - TRBV29-1 CSGKDRYYEQYF TGCAGCGGGAAGGACAGATACTACGAGCAGTACTTC
- TRBJ1-3 many TRBV12-3/TRBV12-4 CASSLRGGSGNTIYF TGTGCCAGCAGTTTGCGGGGAGGCTCTGGAAACACCATATATTTT
- TRBJ2-7 many TRBV20-1 CSASTLLVPRYEQYF TGCAGTGCCAGCACCCTATTGGTCCCCCGTTACGAGCAGTACTTC
- TRBJ1-5 - TRBV28 CASSLRRRVQPQHF TGTGCCAGCAGTTTGCGCAGGAGGGTACAGCCCCAGCATTTT
- TRBJ2-1 few TRBV11-2 CASRSLGRHEQFF TGTGCCAGCAGAAGCCTTGGTAGGCATGAGCAGTTCTTC
TRBD2 TRBJ2-1 many TRBV7-3 CASSPKLAGGPSYNEQFF TGTGCCAGCAGCCCTAAATTAGCGGGGGGGCCATCCTACAATGAGCAGTTCTTC
- TRBJ2-3 - TRBV20-1 CSARSAPQGKADTQYF TGCAGTGCTAGGTCCGCCCCCCAGGGCAAGGCAGATACGCAGTATTTT
TRBD2 TRBJ2-5 few TRBV4-1 CASSRPFGGARGQETQYF TGCGCCAGCAGCCGACCATTCGGGGGGGCGCGGGGACAAGAGACCCAGTACTTC
- TRBJ2-5 - TRBV5-1 CASSLGSEVQYF TGCGCCAGCAGCTTGGGTTCAGAGGTCCAGTACTTC
- TRBJ2-5 - TRBV20-1 CSATLTETQYF TGCAGTGCTACCCTGACAGAGACCCAGTACTTC
TRBD1 TRBJ2-5 few TRBV15 CATSSLRQGVGETQYF TGTGCCACCAGCAGTCTACGACAGGGAGTGGGGGAGACCCAGTACTTC
- TRBJ2-3 few TRBV7-2 CASSPVGTLSTDTQYF TGTGCCAGCAGTCCAGTGGGGACCCTGAGCACAGATACGCAGTATTTT
- TRBJ2-1 few TRBV5-1 CASSLEAGARNEQFF TGCGCCAGCAGCTTGGAAGCCGGGGCCAGAAATGAGCAGTTCTTC
- TRBJ1-5 few TRBV6-1 CASSEAELQPQHF TGTGCCAGCAGTGAAGCCGAGTTGCAGCCCCAGCATTTT
TRBD1 TRBJ1-5 - TRBV6-5 CASSYRTGTEQPQHF TGTGCCAGCAGTTACCGGACAGGGACGGAACAGCCCCAGCATTTT
- TRBJ1-2 many TRBV12-3/TRBV12-4 CASSLSPGVVYGYTF TGTGCCAGCAGTTTAAGTCCGGGGGTGGTCTATGGCTACACCTTC
- TRBJ1-1 - TRBV24-1 CATSESATIGAEAFF TGTGCCACCAGTGAATCGGCCACCATTGGGGCTGAAGCTTTCTTT
TRBD2 TRBJ2-1 - TRBV4-2 CASSQVLGLAGANEQFF TGTGCCAGCAGCCAGGTGTTGGGACTAGCGGGAGCCAATGAGCAGTTCTTC
- TRBJ2-1 few TRBV7-9 CASSLAQYNEQFF TGTGCCAGCAGCTTAGCACAATACAATGAGCAGTTCTTC
- TRBJ2-3 few TRBV10-1 CASRARGPLDTQYF TGCGCCAGCAGGGCCCGGGGTCCCTTAGATACGCAGTATTTT
TRBD2 TRBJ2-5 many TRBV5-1 CASSFLTSGIETQYF TGCGCCAGCAGCTTCTTGACTAGCGGGATAGAGACCCAGTACTTC
- TRBJ2-1 - TRBV20-1 CSARDPPGSSYNEQFF TGCAGTGCTAGAGATCCGCCCGGAAGCTCCTACAATGAGCAGTTCTTC
- TRBJ2-7 - TRBV7-8 CASSPAGVIYEQYF TGTGCCAGCAGCCCAGCCGGGGTGATCTACGAGCAGTACTTC
- TRBJ1-2 - TRBV2 CASSEARQSYGYTF TGTGCCAGCAGTGAAGCGAGACAGAGCTATGGCTACACCTTC
- TRBJ1-5 - TRBV7-2 CASSSGTYQPQHF TGTGCCAGCAGCTCCGGGACGTATCAGCCCCAGCATTTT